Reported below is one T cell receptor beta chain. The target antigen is unknown. The data originate from a study of cytomegalovirus exposure and HLA in healthy donors. The study, taken as a whole, reports: Previous analysis showed most TCR beta V segments were productive about 90% or about 30% of the time.

The PCR used 60 Vbeta and 13 Jbeta primers. The table came from immunoSEQ multiplex PCR; TCRdb's copy has only in-frame clones and leaves some out. Of 110,000 or so clones detected, 9.5% to 15% appear once; the ten largest clones hold approximately 15%. The V and J ends lost 5 bases and 4 bases, in that order; junction bases with no gene match: 2. Germline CDR1 and CDR2: MDHEN and SYDVKM. The CDR3 is 13 residues long. The sequence derives from a man aged 35-49 years in good health and CMV-seropositive. The chain links TRBV28 to TRBJ1-5; TRBD1 agrees at 7 bases. The sample taken for sequencing was PBMCs. The DNA for the CDR3 is TGTGCCAGCAGTCGACAGGGTAATCAGCCCCAGCATTTT. It codes for CASSRQGNQPQHF.